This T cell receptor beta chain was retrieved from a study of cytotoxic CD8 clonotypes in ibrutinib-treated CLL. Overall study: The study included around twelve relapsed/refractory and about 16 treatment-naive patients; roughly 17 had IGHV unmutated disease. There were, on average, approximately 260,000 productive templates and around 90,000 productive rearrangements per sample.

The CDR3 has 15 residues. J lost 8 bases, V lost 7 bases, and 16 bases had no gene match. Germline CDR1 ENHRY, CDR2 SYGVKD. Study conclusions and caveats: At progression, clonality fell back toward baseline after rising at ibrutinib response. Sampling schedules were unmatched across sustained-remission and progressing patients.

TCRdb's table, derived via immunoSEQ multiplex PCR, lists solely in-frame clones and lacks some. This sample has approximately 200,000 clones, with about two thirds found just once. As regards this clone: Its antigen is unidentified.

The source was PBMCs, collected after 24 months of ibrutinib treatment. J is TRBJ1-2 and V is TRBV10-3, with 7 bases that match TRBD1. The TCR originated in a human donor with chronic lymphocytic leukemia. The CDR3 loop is CAITTGDHRRKGYTF. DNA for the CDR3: TGTGCCATCACCACAGGGGACCATCGTCGTAAGGGCTACACCTTC.